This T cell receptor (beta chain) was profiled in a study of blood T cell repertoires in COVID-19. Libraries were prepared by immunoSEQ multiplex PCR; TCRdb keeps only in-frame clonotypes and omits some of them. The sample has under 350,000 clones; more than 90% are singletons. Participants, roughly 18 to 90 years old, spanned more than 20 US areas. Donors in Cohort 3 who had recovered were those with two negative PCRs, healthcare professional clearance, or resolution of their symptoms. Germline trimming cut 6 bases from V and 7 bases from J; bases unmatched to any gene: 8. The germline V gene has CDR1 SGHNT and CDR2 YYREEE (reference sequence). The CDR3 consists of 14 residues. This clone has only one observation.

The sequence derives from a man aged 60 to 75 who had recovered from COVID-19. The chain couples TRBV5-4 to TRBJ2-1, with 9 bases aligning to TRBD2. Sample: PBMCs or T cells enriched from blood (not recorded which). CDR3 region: CASKGGGAGNEQFF. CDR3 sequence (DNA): TGTGCCAGCAAAGGCGGGGGGGCGGGGAATGAGCAGTTCTTC. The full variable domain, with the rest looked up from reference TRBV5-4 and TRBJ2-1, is ETGVTQSPTHLIKTRGQQVTLRCSSQSGHNTVSWYQQALGQGPQFIFQYYREEENGRGNFPPRFSGLQFPNYSSELNVNALELDDSALYLCASKGGGAGNEQFFGPGTRLTVL.